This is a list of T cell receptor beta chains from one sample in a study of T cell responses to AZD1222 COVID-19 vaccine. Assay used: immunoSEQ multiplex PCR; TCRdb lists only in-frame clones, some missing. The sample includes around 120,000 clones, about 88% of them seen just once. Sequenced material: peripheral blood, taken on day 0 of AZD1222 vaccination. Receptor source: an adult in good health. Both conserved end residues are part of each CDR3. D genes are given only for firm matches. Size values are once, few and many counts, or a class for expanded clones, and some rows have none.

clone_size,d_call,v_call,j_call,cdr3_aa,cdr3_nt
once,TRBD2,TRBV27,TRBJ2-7,CASSSSGGPLEQYF,TGTGCCAGCAGTTCGAGCGGGGGCCCCCTCGAGCAGTACTTC
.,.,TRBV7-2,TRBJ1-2,CASSLGGKGYTF,TGTGCCAGCAGCTTAGGAGGGAAAGGCTACACCTTC
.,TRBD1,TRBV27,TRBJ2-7,CASSYKTGTEVSYEQYF,TGTGCCAGCAGTTACAAAACCGGGACAGAAGTCTCCTACGAGCAGTACTTC
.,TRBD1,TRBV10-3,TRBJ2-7,CAISESGTGGAYEQYF,TGTGCCATCAGTGAGTCGGGGACAGGGGGGGCCTACGAGCAGTACTTC
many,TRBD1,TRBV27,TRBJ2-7,CASSPLWTGSYEQYF,TGTGCCAGCAGTCCACTATGGACAGGGAGTTACGAGCAGTACTTC
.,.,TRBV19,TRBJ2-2,CASTDPYTGELFF,TGTGCCAGTACTGACCCGTACACCGGGGAGCTGTTTTTT
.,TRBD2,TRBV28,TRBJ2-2,CASRHSGAYTGELFF,TGTGCCAGCAGGCATAGCGGGGCGTACACCGGGGAGCTGTTTTTT
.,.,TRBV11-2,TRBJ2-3,CASTITDTQYF,TGTGCCAGCACCATCACAGATACGCAGTATTTT
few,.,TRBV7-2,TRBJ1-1,CASSPRQQKNTEAFF,TGTGCCAGCAGCCCACGACAGCAAAAGAACACTGAAGCTTTCTTT
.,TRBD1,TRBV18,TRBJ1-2,CASSPDRARGYTF,TGTGCCAGCTCACCGGACAGGGCACGGGGCTACACCTTC
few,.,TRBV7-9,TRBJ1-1,CASTRPGFTEAFF,TGTGCCAGCACTCGACCGGGATTCACTGAAGCTTTCTTT
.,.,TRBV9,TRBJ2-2,CASSVGQPTGELFF,TGTGCCAGCAGCGTAGGCCAGCCCACCGGGGAGCTGTTTTTT
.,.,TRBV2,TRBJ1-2,CASSADTDGYTF,TGTGCCAGCAGCGCCGATACAGATGGCTACACCTTC
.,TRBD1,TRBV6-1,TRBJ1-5,CASSEEGQFNQPQHF,TGTGCCAGCAGTGAAGAGGGACAGTTCAATCAGCCCCAGCATTTT
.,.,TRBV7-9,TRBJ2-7,CASSLETGYYEQYF,TGTGCCAGCAGCTTAGAAACAGGATACTACGAGCAGTACTTC
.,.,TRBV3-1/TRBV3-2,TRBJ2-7,CASSHLDYEQYF,TGTGCCAGCAGCCACCTTGACTACGAGCAGTACTTC
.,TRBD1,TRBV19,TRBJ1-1,CASSRTGTVTEAFF,TGTGCCAGTAGTAGAACCGGGACAGTCACTGAAGCTTTCTTT
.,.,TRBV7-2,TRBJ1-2,CASSAQGMATYGYTF,TGTGCCAGCAGCGCACAGGGAATGGCGACCTATGGCTACACCTTC
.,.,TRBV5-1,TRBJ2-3,CASSLAGSRSTDTQYF,TGCGCCAGCAGCTTGGCGGGGTCCAGAAGCACAGATACGCAGTATTTT
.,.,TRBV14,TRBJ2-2,CASSQARNTGELFF,TGTGCCAGCAGCCAAGCCAGGAACACCGGGGAGCTGTTTTTT
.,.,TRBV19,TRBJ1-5,CASSMLGRDQPQHF,TGTGCCAGTAGTATGTTGGGGAGGGATCAGCCCCAGCATTTT
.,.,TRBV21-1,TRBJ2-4,CASSIGLAAAKNIQYF,TGTGCCAGCAGCATAGGCCTAGCGGCAGCCAAAAACATTCAGTACTTC
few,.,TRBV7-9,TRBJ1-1,CASSSGAYAAFF,TGTGCCAGCAGCTCCGGGGCTTATGCCGCTTTCTTT
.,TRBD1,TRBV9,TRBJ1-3,CASSSTGAAGNTIYF,TGTGCCAGCAGCTCGACAGGGGCCGCGGGAAACACCATATATTTT
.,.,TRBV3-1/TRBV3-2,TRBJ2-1,CASSQGRLEGQFF,TGTGCCAGCAGCCAAGGCAGACTAGAGGGGCAGTTCTTC
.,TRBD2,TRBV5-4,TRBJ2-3,CASSLTSVSTDTQYF,TGTGCCAGCAGCTTGACTAGCGTAAGCACAGATACGCAGTATTTT
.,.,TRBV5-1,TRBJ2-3,CASSGDNQPTDTQYF,TGCGCCAGCAGCGGAGACAACCAGCCCACAGATACGCAGTATTTT
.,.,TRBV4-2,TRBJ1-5,CASSQETGTGRMPQHF,TGTGCCAGCAGCCAAGAAACGGGGACTGGGCGCATGCCCCAGCATTTT
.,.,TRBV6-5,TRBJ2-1,CASSKISMDNEQFF,TGTGCCAGCAGTAAAATCAGCATGGACAATGAGCAGTTCTTC
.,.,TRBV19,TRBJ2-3,CASSIGGGDTQYF,TGTGCCAGTAGTATAGGAGGGGGAGATACGCAGTATTTT
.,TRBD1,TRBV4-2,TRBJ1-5,CASSQDPDRAAQPQHF,TGTGCCAGCAGCCAAGACCCGGACAGGGCGGCGCAGCCCCAGCATTTT
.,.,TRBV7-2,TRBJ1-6,CASSTRQWSPLHF,TGTGCCAGCAGCACGCGACAGTGGTCACCCCTCCACTTT
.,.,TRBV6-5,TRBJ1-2,CASSSPPPNYGYTF,TGTGCCAGCAGTTCCCCTCCTCCTAACTATGGCTACACCTTC
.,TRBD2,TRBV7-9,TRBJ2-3,CASSLGASGGIADTQYF,TGTGCCAGCAGCTTAGGTGCTAGCGGGGGTATAGCAGATACGCAGTATTTT
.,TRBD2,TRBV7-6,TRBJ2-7,CASSLSGTSDEQYF,TGTGCCAGCAGCCTATCCGGGACTAGCGACGAGCAGTACTTC
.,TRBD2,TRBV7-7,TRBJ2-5,CASSLLAGRQETQYF,TGTGCCAGCAGCTTACTAGCGGGGAGACAAGAGACCCAGTACTTC
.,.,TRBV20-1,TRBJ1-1,CSASLTSEAFF,TGCAGTGCTAGTCTGACATCTGAAGCTTTCTTT
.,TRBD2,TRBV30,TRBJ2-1,CAWRRLAIYNEQFF,TGTGCCTGGAGAAGACTAGCGATATACAATGAGCAGTTCTTC
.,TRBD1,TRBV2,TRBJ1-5,CASNGGQGPYWPQHF,TGTGCCAGCAACGGCGGACAGGGGCCTTATTGGCCCCAGCATTTT
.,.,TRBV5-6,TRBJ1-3,CASRRSLGNTIYF,TGTGCCAGCAGACGGAGCCTTGGAAACACCATATATTTT
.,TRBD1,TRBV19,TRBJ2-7,CASSLTGGYEQYF,TGTGCCAGTAGTCTCACAGGGGGCTACGAGCAGTACTTC
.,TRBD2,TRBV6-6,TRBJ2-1,CASASGVNNEQFF,TGTGCCAGCGCTAGCGGGGTAAACAATGAGCAGTTCTTC
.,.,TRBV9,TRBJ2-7,CASSLRGFDEQYF,TGTGCCAGCAGCCTTCGGGGTTTCGACGAGCAGTACTTC
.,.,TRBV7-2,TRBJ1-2,CASSLAVVSYGYTF,TGTGCCAGCAGCTTAGCGGTGGTTTCGTATGGCTACACCTTC
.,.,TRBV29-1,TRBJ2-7,CSVEGGGGTAYEQYF,TGCAGCGTTGAAGGAGGGGGCGGGACCGCCTACGAGCAGTACTTC
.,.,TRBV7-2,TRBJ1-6,CASSLQGGAPLHF,TGTGCCAGCAGCTTGCAGGGTGGGGCACCCCTCCACTTT
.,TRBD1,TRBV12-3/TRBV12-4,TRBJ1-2,CASSQGADYGYTF,TGTGCCAGCAGTCAGGGGGCCGACTATGGCTACACCTTC
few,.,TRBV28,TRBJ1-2,CASSLTARGGYTF,TGTGCCAGCAGTCTTACAGCCCGCGGTGGCTACACCTTC
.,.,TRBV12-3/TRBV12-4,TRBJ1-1,CASRISMNTEAFF,TGTGCCAGCAGGATCTCTATGAACACTGAAGCTTTCTTT
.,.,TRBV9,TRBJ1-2,CASSVVPGQPGSAGRGYGYTF,TGTGCCAGCAGCGTAGTCCCGGGACAACCTGGATCGGCGGGGCGAGGTTATGGCTACACCTTC
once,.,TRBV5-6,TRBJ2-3,CASRSSSTDTQYF,TGTGCCAGCAGAAGTTCCAGCACAGATACGCAGTATTTT
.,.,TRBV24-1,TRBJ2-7,CATGGQFSYEQYF,TGTGCCACCGGAGGTCAATTCTCCTACGAGCAGTACTTC
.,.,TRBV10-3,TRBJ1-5,CAISESGPPQHF,TGTGCCATCAGTGAGTCGGGTCCGCCCCAGCATTTT
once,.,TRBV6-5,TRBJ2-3,CASSLRSGGTDTQYF,TGTGCCAGCAGTTTGCGGTCGGGGGGCACAGATACGCAGTATTTT
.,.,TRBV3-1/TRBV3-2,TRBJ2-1,CASSPRFSDYNEQFF,TGTGCCAGCAGCCCTCGTTTTAGCGACTACAATGAGCAGTTCTTC
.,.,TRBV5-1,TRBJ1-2,CASSLSPGNYGYTF,TGCGCCAGCAGCTTGTCCCCCGGTAACTATGGCTACACCTTC
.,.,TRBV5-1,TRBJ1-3,CASSLSDPSGNTIYF,TGCGCCAGCAGCTTGTCTGATCCCTCTGGAAACACCATATATTTT